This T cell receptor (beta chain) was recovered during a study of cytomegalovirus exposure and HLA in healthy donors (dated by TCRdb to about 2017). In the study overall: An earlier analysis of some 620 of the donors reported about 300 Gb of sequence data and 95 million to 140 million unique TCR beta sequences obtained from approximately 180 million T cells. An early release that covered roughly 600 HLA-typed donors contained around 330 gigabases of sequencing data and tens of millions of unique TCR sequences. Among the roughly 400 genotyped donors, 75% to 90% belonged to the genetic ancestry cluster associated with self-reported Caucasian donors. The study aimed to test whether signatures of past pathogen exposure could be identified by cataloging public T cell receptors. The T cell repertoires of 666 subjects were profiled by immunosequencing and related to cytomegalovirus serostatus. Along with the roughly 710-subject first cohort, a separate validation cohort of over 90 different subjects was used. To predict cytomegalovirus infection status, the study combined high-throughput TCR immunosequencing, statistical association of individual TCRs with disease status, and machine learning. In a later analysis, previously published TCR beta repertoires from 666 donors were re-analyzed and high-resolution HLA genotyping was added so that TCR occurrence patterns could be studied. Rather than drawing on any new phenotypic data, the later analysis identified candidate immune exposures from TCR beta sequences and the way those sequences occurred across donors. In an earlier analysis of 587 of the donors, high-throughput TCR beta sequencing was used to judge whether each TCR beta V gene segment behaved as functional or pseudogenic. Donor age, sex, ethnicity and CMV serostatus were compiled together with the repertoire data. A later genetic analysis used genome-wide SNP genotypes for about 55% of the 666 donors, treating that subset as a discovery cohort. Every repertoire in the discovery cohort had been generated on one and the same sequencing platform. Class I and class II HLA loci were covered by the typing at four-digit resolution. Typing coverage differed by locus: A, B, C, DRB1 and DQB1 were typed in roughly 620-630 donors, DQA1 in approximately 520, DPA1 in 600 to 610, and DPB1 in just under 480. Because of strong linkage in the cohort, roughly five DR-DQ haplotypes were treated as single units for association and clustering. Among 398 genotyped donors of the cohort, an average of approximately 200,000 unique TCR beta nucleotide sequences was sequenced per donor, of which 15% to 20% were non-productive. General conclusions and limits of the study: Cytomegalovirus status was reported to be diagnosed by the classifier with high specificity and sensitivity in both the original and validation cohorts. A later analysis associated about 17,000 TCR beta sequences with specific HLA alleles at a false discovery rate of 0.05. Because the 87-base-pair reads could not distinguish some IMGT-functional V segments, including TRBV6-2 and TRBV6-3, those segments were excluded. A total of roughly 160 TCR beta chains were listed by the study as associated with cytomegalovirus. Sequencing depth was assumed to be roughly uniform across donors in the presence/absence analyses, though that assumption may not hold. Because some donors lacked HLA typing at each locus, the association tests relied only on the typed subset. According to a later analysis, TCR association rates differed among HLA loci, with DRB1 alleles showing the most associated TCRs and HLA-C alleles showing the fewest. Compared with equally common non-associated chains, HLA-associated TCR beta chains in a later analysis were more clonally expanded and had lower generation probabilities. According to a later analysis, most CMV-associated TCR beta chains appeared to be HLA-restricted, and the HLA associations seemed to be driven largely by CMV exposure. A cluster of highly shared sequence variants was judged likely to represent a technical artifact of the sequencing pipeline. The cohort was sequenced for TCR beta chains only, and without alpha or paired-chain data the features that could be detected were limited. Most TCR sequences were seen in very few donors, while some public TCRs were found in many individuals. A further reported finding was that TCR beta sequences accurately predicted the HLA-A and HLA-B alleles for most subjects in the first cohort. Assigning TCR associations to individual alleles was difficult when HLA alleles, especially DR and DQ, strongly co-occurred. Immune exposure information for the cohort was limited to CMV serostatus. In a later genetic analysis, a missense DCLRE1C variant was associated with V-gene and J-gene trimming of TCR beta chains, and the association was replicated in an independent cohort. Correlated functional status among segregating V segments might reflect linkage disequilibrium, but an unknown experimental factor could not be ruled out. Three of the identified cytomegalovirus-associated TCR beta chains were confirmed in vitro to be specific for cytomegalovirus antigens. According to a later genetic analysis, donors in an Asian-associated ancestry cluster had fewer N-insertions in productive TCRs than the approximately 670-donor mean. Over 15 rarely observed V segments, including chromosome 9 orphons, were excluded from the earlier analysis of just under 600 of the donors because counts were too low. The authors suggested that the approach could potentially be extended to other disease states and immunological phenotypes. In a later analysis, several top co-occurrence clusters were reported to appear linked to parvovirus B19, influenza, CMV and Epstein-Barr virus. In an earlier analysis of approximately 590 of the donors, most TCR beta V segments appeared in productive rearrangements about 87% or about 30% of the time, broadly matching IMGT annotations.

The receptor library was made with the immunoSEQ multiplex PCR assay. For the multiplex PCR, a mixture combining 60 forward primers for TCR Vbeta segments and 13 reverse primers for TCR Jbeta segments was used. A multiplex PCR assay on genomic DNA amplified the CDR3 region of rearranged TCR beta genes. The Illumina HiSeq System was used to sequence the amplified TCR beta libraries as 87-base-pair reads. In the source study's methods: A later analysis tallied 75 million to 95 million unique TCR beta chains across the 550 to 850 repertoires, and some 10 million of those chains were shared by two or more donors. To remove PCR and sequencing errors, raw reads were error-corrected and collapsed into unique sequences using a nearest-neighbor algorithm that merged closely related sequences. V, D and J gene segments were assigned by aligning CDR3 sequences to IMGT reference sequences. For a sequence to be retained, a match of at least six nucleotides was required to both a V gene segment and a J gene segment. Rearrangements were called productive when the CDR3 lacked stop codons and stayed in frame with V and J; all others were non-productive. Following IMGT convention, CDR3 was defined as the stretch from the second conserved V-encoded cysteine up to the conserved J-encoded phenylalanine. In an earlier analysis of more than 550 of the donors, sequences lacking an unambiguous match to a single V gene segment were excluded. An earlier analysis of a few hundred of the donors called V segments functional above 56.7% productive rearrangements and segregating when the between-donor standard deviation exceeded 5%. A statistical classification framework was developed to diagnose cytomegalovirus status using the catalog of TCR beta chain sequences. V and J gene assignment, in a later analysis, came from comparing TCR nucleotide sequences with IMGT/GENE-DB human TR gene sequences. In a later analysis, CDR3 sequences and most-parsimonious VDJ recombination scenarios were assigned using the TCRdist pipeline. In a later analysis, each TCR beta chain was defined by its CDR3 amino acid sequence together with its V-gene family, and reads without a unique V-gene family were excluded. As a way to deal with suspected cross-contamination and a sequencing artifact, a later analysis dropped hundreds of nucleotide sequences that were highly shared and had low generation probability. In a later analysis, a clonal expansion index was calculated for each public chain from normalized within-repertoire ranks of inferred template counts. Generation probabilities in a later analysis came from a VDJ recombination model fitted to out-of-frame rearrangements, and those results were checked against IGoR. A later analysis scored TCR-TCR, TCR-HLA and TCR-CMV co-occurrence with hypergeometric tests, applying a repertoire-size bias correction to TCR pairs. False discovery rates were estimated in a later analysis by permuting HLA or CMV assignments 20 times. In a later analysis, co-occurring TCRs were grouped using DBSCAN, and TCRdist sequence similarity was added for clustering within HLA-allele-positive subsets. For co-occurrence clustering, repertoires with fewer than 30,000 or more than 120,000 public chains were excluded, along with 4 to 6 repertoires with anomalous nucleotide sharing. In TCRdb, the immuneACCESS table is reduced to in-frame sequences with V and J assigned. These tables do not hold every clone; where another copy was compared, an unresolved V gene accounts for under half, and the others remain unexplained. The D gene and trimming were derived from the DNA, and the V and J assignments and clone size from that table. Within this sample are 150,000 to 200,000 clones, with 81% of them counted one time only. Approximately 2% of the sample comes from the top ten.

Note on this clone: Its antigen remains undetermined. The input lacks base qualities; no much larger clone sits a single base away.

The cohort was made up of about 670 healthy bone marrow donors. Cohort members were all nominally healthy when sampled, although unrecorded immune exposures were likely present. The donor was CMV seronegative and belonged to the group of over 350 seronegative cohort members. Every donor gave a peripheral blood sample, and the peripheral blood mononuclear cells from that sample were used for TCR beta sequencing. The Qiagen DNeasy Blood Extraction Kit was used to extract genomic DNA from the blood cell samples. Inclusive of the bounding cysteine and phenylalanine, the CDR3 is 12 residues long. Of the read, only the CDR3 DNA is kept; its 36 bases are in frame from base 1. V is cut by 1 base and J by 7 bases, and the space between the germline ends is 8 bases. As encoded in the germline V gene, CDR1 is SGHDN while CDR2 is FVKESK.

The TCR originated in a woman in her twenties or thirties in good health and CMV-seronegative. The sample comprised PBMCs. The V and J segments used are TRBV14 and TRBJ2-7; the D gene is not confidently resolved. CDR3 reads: CASSQGGAEQYF. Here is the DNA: TGTGCCAGCAGCCAAGGTGGAGCTGAGCAGTACTTC.